Each of the 18 T cell receptor beta chains below was sequenced from the same sample in a study of T cell repertoires in cytomegalovirus infection. TCRdb fed the reads into MiXCR, producing one record per CDR3 protein. Here the sample spans about 830,000 distinct CDR3 sequences, 32% being singletons. Their cognate antigens are unknown. Sequencing used cultured CD8+ T cells from PBMCs, obtained from culture after CMV antigen stimulation. The receptors derive from a human donor in good health (CMV status not recorded). Some clones in this sample may be carry-over from other donors' samples.

This clonotype was seen many times. This sequence joins TRBV6-1 and TRBJ1-6; 10 positions agree with TRBD1. CDR3 length: 15 amino acids. Per the germline V gene, CDR1 is MNHNS and CDR2 is SASEGT. With 2 bases clipped from V and 9 bases from J, the junction kept 4 bases outside the gene matches. CDR3 region: CASSESTGGSSPLHF. CDR3 nucleotides: TGTGCCAGCAGTGAATCGACAGGGGGCAGTTCACCCCTCCACTTT.

The chain couples TRBV9 to TRBJ2-2; no clear D. The CDR3 has 15 residues. The germline V gene has CDR1 SGDLS and CDR2 YYNGEE. Trimming stripped 0 bases from V and 4 bases from J, with 10 bases between. Here the CDR3 DNA reads TGTGCCAGCAGCGTAGCCCGAACAGCCACCGGGGAGCTGTTTTTT. Translating gives CASSVARTATGELFF.

At least ten counts were recorded for this clonotype. This chain links TRBV6-5 with TRBJ2-3; D may be TRBD1 (5 bases). Germline V gives CDR1 MNHEY, CDR2 SVGAGI. The CDR3 has 14 residues. Between the trimmed V and J ends, which lost 5 bases and 0 bases, there was a span of 9 bases. The CDR3 is CASSRRASTDTQYF. For the CDR3, the DNA is TGTGCCAGCAGTCGCAGGGCGAGCACAGATACGCAGTATTTT.

This clonotype was found many times. The chain joins TRBV7-2 to TRBJ2-5; D may match TRBD1 or TRBD2 (5 bases each). The CDR3 extends over 15 amino acids. Trimming stripped 3 bases from V and 4 bases from J, with 15 bases between. The germline gives CDR1 SGHTA, CDR2 FQGNSA. CDR3 region: CASSFGTAYGETQYF. CDR3 sequence (DNA): TGTGCCAGCAGCTTCGGGACGGCCTACGGAGAGACCCAGTACTTC.

The chain has TRBV10-3 and TRBJ2-3; TRBD2 is a possible D gene (5 bases). The V and J ends lost 6 bases and 3 bases respectively, with 10 bases between them. This CDR3 spans 13 amino acids. CDR1 and CDR2 from the germline V gene are ENHRY and SYGVKD. In DNA form, the CDR3 reads TGTGCCATCAGCGAGACGGGGACAGATACGCAGTATTTT. Translating it yields CAISETGTDTQYF.

The V gene is TRBV9, the J gene TRBJ1-6; D is ambiguous. CDR1 is SGDLS and CDR2 is YYNGEE in the germline V gene. CDR3 length: 13 residues. Trimming cost V 3 bases and J 5 bases, with 6 bases left between them. The CDR3 region is CASSGGNNSPLHF. The CDR3 DNA reads as TGTGCCAGCAGCGGCGGGAATAATTCACCCCTCCACTTT.

Worth noting for this clonotype: A much larger clone sits a single nucleotide away, making a read error possible. The rearrangement links TRBV7-6 to TRBJ2-7; D is undetermined. Near its end, the DNA agrees better with TRBJ2-1, so the J call may be wrong. The CDR3 extends over 15 amino acids. CDR1 and CDR2 from the germline V gene are SGHVS and FNYEAQ. The CDR3 coding sequence is TGTGCCAGCAGTTCGACCGTCCAAAGCTCCTACGAGCAGTTCTTC. Amino acids: CASSSTVQSSYEQFF.

This chain connects TRBV6-5 to TRBJ1-2; 8 bases are a match to TRBD1. Trimming cost V 0 bases and J 1 base; bases outside gene matches: 4. This CDR3 is 16 amino acids long. CDR1 and CDR2 (germline): MNHEY, SVGAGI. The CDR3 is CASSYSGTGVNYGYTF. CDR3 nucleotide sequence: TGTGCCAGCAGTTACTCGGGGACAGGAGTTAACTATGGCTACACCTTC.

This clonotype has only one observation. The junction differs from germline at one of its ends, possibly a read error. J is TRBJ2-5 and V is TRBV4-1, with a possible D match to TRBD2 (6 bases). The germline CDR1 and CDR2 sequences are MGHRA and YSYEKL. The CDR3 contains 14 residues. CDR3 protein: CANSQGWGGETQYF. The CDR3 DNA sequence: TGCGCCAACAGCCAAGGGTGGGGAGGTGAGACCCAGTACTTC.

This clonotype has a count of ten or more. This chain connects TRBV6-5 to TRBJ2-1, with a weak D call TRBD2 (6 bases). This CDR3 comprises 12 residues. Germline CDR1 reads MNHEY; CDR2 reads SVGAGI. V lost 5 bases and J 7 bases, leaving 9 bases between the germline ends. In nucleotides, the CDR3 is TGTGCCAGCAGTCACGGGGGAAATGAGCAGTTCTTC. Amino acid sequence: CASSHGGNEQFF.

This clonotype was observed a few times. The chain recombines TRBV6-2 or TRBV6-3 with TRBJ2-2, with 7 bases identical to TRBD1. The CDR3 is 17 amino acids. J lost 2 bases, V lost 6 bases, and 12 bases had no gene match. Germline lookup yields CDR1 MNHEY and CDR2 SVGEGT. The CDR3 DNA sequence: TGTGCCAGCAGACTACCCGACAGGGTTCTTAACACCGGGGAGCTGTTTTTT. Its translation: CASRLPDRVLNTGELFF.

Concerning this clonotype: The junction differs from germline at one of its ends, possibly a read error. The chain combines TRBV5-5 with TRBJ2-7; no reliable D call. The length of the CDR3 is 13 residues. In germline, CDR1 is SGHKS, CDR2 YYEKEE (reference sequence). The CDR3 loop is CASSPGLLVLPDF. The CDR3 DNA sequence: TGTGCCAGCAGCCCCGGCCTCCTTGTTTTGCCTGACTTC.

This clonotype occurred a few times. The genes are TRBV6-2 or TRBV6-3 and TRBJ2-5, with D unclear. Trimming removed 8 bases at V and 3 bases at J, with 16 bases between. The CDR3 is 14 residues long. Looked up from germline, CDR1 is MNHEY and CDR2 is SVGEGT. CDR3 DNA sequence: TGTGCCAGCCTAAGAAGGGAATTAGAAGAGACCCAGTACTTC. It specifies CASLRRELEETQYF.

Ten or more counts support this clonotype. The chain links TRBV7-6 to TRBJ2-3; D ambiguous. This CDR3 is 13 amino acids long. Germline V gives CDR1 SGHVS, CDR2 FNYEAQ. V was cut by 1 base and J by 4 bases, with 6 bases left in between. In DNA form, the CDR3 reads TGTGCCAGCAGCTTAGTCGAGGCAGATACGCAGTATTTT. Translation gives CASSLVEADTQYF.

The rearrangement joins TRBV7-9 to TRBJ1-1; TRBD1 matches 7 bases. This CDR3 is 13 amino acids long. Germline CDR1 SEHNR, CDR2 FQNEAQ (reference sequence). V was pared by 6 bases and J by 3 bases, with 4 bases of the junction left unmatched. The CDR3 DNA reads TGTGCCAGCAGGAGGGGGCAGGACACTGAAGCTTTCTTT. The encoded protein is CASRRGQDTEAFF.

This clonotype was counted a few times. This chain links TRBV4-1 with TRBJ2-7, with D perhaps assigned TRBD1 or TRBD2 (5 bases each). Trimming removed 1 base from V and 3 bases from J, with 7 bases in between. Germline values: CDR1 MGHRA, CDR2 YSYEKL. The CDR3 is 13 residues long. The CDR3 here is CASSQVGDYEQYF. Written as DNA, the CDR3 is TGCGCCAGCAGCCAAGTGGGGGACTACGAGCAGTACTTC.

This clonotype has only a few counts. The DNA for the CDR3 is TGTGCCAGCAGCTTAGCCTTAGTTTTGCGGGGGGGAGGCTACAATGAGCAGTTCTTC. Protein product: CASSLALVLRGGGYNEQFF. This chain connects TRBV11-2 to TRBJ2-1; TRBD2 matches at 9 bases. The V and J ends lost 1 base and 3 bases, in that order; junction bases with no gene match: 13. The CDR3 length is 19 residues. Germline V gene data show CDR1 as SGHAT and CDR2 as FQNNGV.

The chain links TRBV15 to TRBJ2-3; unclear D gene. The V end was cut by 0 bases, the J end by 2 bases, with 6 bases between. The CDR3 runs to 14 residues. Germline assignment: CDR1 LNHNV and CDR2 YYDKDF (reference sequence). The CDR3 sequence: CATSREDHTDTQYF. The CDR3 DNA reads as TGTGCCACCAGCAGAGAGGACCACACAGATACGCAGTATTTT.